Below are 30 T cell receptor beta chains sequenced from a single sample in a study of molecular identifiers for immune sequencing clone quantification. TCRdb re-derived calls from the PCR reads in MiXCR, one entry per CDR3 protein. The data contain around 480,000 distinct CDR3 sequences, 20% to 25% of them seen just once; the ten biggest clones take up around 0.86%. The sequenced sample consisted of naive CD8+ T cells from blood, with Jurkat cell RNA spiked in. Described subset: FACS-sorted CD8+CD4-CCR7+CD45RA+ naive T cells. Receptor source: a human donor in good health. Some libraries in this study had Jurkat cell RNA spiked in.

V and J are TRBV15 and TRBJ2-7; D remains ambiguous. The CDR3 has 14 residues. Germline V CDR1 and CDR2: LNHNV, YYDKDF (reference sequence). V was trimmed by 0 bases and J by 2 bases, leaving 8 bases between them. The chain's CDR3 is CATSRESQPYEQYF. CDR3 coding DNA: TGTGCCACCAGCAGAGAGAGCCAGCCCTACGAGCAGTACTTC.

The rearrangement joins TRBV14 to TRBJ2-4; 9 bases fit TRBD1. The V and J ends lost 4 bases and 8 bases, in that order; junction bases with no gene match: 6. CDR3 length: 14 amino acids. From germline, CDR1 is SGHDN and CDR2 FVKESK. CDR3 sequence: CASSPWTGEHIQYF. The CDR3 DNA is TGTGCCAGCAGCCCATGGACAGGGGAACACATTCAGTACTTC.

J is TRBJ2-3 and V is TRBV9; 16 nucleotides line up with TRBD2. The V gene end was trimmed by 0 bases and the J gene end by 4 bases; junction bases not matched to a gene: 11. CDR1 and CDR2 (germline): SGDLS, YYNGEE. The length of the CDR3 is 20 residues. The CDR3 is CASSVAPGTSGGAVADTQYF. The CDR3 nucleotides are TGTGCCAGCAGCGTAGCTCCCGGGACTAGCGGGGGGGCGGTCGCAGATACGCAGTATTTT.

The sample holds many counts of this clonotype. The CDR3 coding sequence is TGTGCCAGCAGTTCCGATTCGACTAGCGTGGGGGAGACCCAGTACTTC. Protein product: CASSSDSTSVGETQYF. The rearrangement joins TRBV6-6 to TRBJ2-5; 8 bases agree with TRBD2. Germline V lookup: CDR1 MNHNY, CDR2 SVGAGI (reference sequence). Unmatched junction bases numbered 12, after V lost 4 bases and J lost 5 bases. This CDR3 is 16 amino acids long.

In its sample, this clonotype was seen many times. Germline and junction disagree at one end, which may indicate a read error. This chain uses TRBV28 with TRBJ2-7; the match to TRBD2 covers 8 bases. The CDR3 has 14 amino acids. CDR1 MDHEN and CDR2 SYDVKM come from the germline V gene. CDR3 nucleotides: TGCGCCAGCAGCTTGGACAGCGGGAGCTACGAGCAGTACTTC. Its protein is CASSLDSGSYEQYF. Filled out from reference TRBV28 and TRBJ2-7, the complete variable domain reads DVKVTQSSRYLVKRTGEKVFLECVQDMDHENMFWYRQDPGLGLRLIYFSYDVKMKEKGDIPEGYSVSREKKERFSLILESASTNQTSMYLCASSLDSGSYEQYFGPGTRLTVT.

This clonotype was picked up a small number of times. The rearrangement joins TRBV6-1 to TRBJ2-3, with TRBD1 matching 9 bases. CDR1 MNHNS and CDR2 SASEGT come from the germline V gene. There are 18 residues in the CDR3. V lost 4 bases, J lost 6 bases, and 17 bases stayed unmatched. CDR3 residues: CASSGTTGTGLFDDTQYF. CDR3 sequence (DNA): TGTGCCAGCAGTGGCACCACCGGGACAGGGCTTTTTGACGATACGCAGTATTTT.

V and J are TRBV28 and TRBJ2-1; D is unclear. CDR3 length: 16 amino acids. The germline gives CDR1 MDHEN, CDR2 SYDVKM. V was cut by 7 bases and J by 7 bases, with 23 bases left in between. The CDR3 nucleotides are TGTGCCAGCACCCCCTCCCGGATTTATATGAGGAATGAGCAGTTCTTC. Protein sequence: CASTPSRIYMRNEQFF.

The gene calls are TRBV12-3 or TRBV12-4 and TRBJ1-1, with 9 bases identical to TRBD1. The CDR3 is made up of 16 amino acids. The V gene end was trimmed by 7 bases and the J gene end by 3 bases; junction bases not matched to a gene: 12. CDR3 coding DNA: TGTGCCAGCAATCCAAGCAGGAGACAGGGGGACACTGAAGCTTTCTTT. It translates to CASNPSRRQGDTEAFF.

This clonotype has a count of ten or more. The chain is built from TRBV20-1 and TRBJ1-5; D remains unclear. The CDR3 spans 14 residues. Looked up from germline, CDR1 is DFQATT and CDR2 is SNEGSKA (reference sequence). V lost 0 bases and J 0 bases, leaving 6 bases between the germline ends. This chain's CDR3 is CSAREDYSNQPQHF. In nucleotides, the CDR3 is TGCAGTGCTAGAGAGGATTATAGCAATCAGCCCCAGCATTTT.

The gene calls are TRBV6-5 and TRBJ1-5; D is undetermined. V lost 5 bases to trimming and J lost 9 bases, with 17 bases between them. The CDR3 spans 14 residues. Germline assignment: CDR1 MNHEY and CDR2 SVGAGI. The CDR3 DNA follows: TGTGCCAGCAGTACCAGTTCCTTGGTCGGGCCCCAGCATTTT. The encoded protein is CASSTSSLVGPQHF.

Turning to this clonotype: A much more abundant neighbour one base away suggests this may be a read error. V usage is TRBV7-9 and J usage is TRBJ2-3; no firm D call. The germline V gene encodes CDR1 SEHNR and CDR2 FQNEAQ (reference sequence). CDR3 length: 13 amino acids. CDR3 coding DNA: TGTGCCGGCAGCCAATCCGGGCCGCTAGTGGTGTATTTT. It is translated as CAGSQSGPLVVYF.

The chain links TRBV2 to TRBJ2-7; either TRBD1 or TRBD2 may supply D (5 bases each). The germline V gene has CDR1 SNHLY and CDR2 FYNNEI. The CDR3 has 16 residues. The V end was cut by 9 bases, the J end by 4 bases, with 25 bases between. The CDR3 nucleotides are TGTGCCAGTAGTAAACCCGGGGCTAAGTTATCTTACGAGCAGTACTTC. Translated, it gives CASSKPGAKLSYEQYF.

This chain uses TRBV7-6 with TRBJ2-1; TRBD1 matches 7 bases. Losses at the gene ends were 1 base for V and 8 bases for J; bases not matched to a gene: 8. CDR3 size: 15 residues. Germline V lookup: CDR1 SGHVS, CDR2 FNYEAQ. DNA of the CDR3: TGTGCCAGCAGCTTAGGTTCAGGGGGTGGCTATGAGCAGTTCTTC. Protein: CASSLGSGGGYEQFF.

This clonotype turned up a few times. This chain connects TRBV9 to TRBJ1-6; no clear D gene. V lost 0 bases to trimming and J lost 2 bases, with 6 bases between them. The CDR3 runs 15 residues. Germline loops: CDR1 SGDLS, CDR2 YYNGEE. CDR3 bases: TGTGCCAGCAGCGTAGAGGGTGCCTATAATTCACCCCTCCACTTT. Protein sequence: CASSVEGAYNSPLHF.

Details on this clonotype: Possible read error: a much larger clone is one base away. In DNA form, the CDR3 reads TGCGCCAGCAGCCAAGCCCTGACCGGGATAGCTTTGAACACTGAAGCTTTCTTT. Residues: CASSQALTGIALNTEAFF. This chain connects TRBV4-1 to TRBJ1-1; D call uncertain. The CDR3 runs to 18 residues. V was trimmed by 1 base and J by 0 bases, leaving 18 bases between them. Germline CDR1 is MGHRA and CDR2 is YSYEKL.

This clonotype has a count of ten or more. This sequence joins TRBV6-5 and TRBJ2-7, with D perhaps matching TRBD2 (5 bases). Germline CDR1 reads MNHEY; CDR2 reads SVGAGI. V gave up 1 base and J gave up 4 bases, with 8 bases separating them. CDR3 length: 13 residues. The CDR3 loop is CASSYYPGYEQYF. The CDR3 DNA reads as TGTGCCAGCAGTTACTATCCGGGGTACGAGCAGTACTTC.

There are many counts of this clonotype. The chain couples TRBV10-3 to TRBJ2-3; D unclear. CDR3 length: 12 residues. The germline gives CDR1 ENHRY, CDR2 SYGVKD. With 3 bases removed from V and 10 bases from J, the gap between germline ends came to 11 bases. Here the CDR3 reads CAISDSGAPQYF. The CDR3 region has the DNA TGTGCCATCAGTGATTCAGGAGCCCCGCAGTATTTT.

The gene calls are TRBV6-2 or TRBV6-3 and TRBJ2-7; D remains unclear. Germline V CDR1 and CDR2: MNHEY, SVGEGT. The V end was cut by 4 bases, the J end by 3 bases, with 7 bases between. The CDR3 loop spans 12 amino acids. The CDR3 DNA reads as TGTGCCAGCAGTTCCGGAATCTACGAGCAGTACTTC. This translates into CASSSGIYEQYF.

This clonotype was found a few times. The chain links TRBV14 to TRBJ2-5, with D possibly TRBD1 on 5 matching bases. V lost 2 bases, J lost 5 bases, and 9 bases lay in between. Germline V gene data show CDR1 as SGHDN and CDR2 as FVKESK. The CDR3 has 13 residues. The DNA of the CDR3 is TGTGCCAGCAGCCAATGGGGCTCGGAGACCCAGTACTTC. The encoded protein is CASSQWGSETQYF.

Of note for this clonotype: One base away lies a much larger clone, so this may be a sequencing read error. The CDR3 loop is CASSYYLNTGEPFF. DNA for the CDR3: TGTGCCAGCAGCTACTATCTGAACACCGGGGAGCCGTTTTTT. The rearrangement joins TRBV7-2 to TRBJ2-2; TRBD2 might be the D (5 bases). The CDR3 extends over 14 amino acids. Germline loops: CDR1 SGHTA, CDR2 FQGNSA.

Concerning this clonotype itself: This may come from a read error, since a much larger clone is one base off. The CDR3 ends on some other residue instead of the conserved phenylalanine or tryptophan, so this is likely a read error. This chain joins TRBV6-2 or TRBV6-3 and TRBJ2-1, with TRBD1 as a possible D gene (9 bases). The CDR3 covers 15 residues. Per the germline V gene, CDR1 is MNHEY and CDR2 is SVGEGT. Deletions cut 2 bases from V and 7 bases from J, with 15 bases between. The CDR3 spells CASSYAGGQGNEQFS. CDR3 DNA: TGTGCCAGCAGTTACGCGGGAGGACAGGGGAATGAGCAGTTCTCC.

This clonotype was recorded many times. One end of the junction fails to match germline, which may point to a read error. V gene TRBV5-4 combines with J gene TRBJ2-6; D gene uncertain. Germline V gene lookup returns CDR1 SGHNT and CDR2 YYREEE (reference sequence). The CDR3 runs to 15 residues. The CDR3 protein is CASSRFSAGTNVLTF. For the CDR3, the DNA is TGTGCCAGCAGCCGATTCTCCGCTGGGACCAACGTCCTGACTTTC.

This clonotype was observed at least ten times. This chain uses TRBV20-1 with TRBJ2-4, with D unclear. Trimming shortened V by 2 bases and J by 3 bases, and 20 bases separated the two germline ends. The CDR3 extends over 17 amino acids. Germline values: CDR1 DFQATT, CDR2 SNEGSKA (reference sequence). CDR3 region: CSARSSKQTLGKNIQYF. The CDR3, as DNA: TGCAGTGCTAGAAGCAGCAAGCAGACGTTAGGCAAAAACATTCAGTACTTC.

This clonotype was seen ten or more times. The V gene is TRBV6-6, the J gene TRBJ2-3, with D tentatively TRBD2 (6 bases). V was cut by 5 bases and J by 6 bases, with 18 bases left in between. The CDR3 totals 15 residues. From germline, CDR1 is MNHNY and CDR2 SVGAGI (reference sequence). The CDR3 spells CASSVTGSQRDTQYF. In DNA, the CDR3 is TGTGCCAGCAGTGTCACCGGGAGCCAGAGGGATACGCAGTATTTT.

This clonotype appeared a few times. The chain couples TRBV11-2 to TRBJ2-7; 8 bases align to TRBD1. The length of the CDR3 is 14 residues. The trim removed 3 bases at V and 3 bases at J, leaving 4 bases unmatched. Germline V gene lookup returns CDR1 SGHAT and CDR2 FQNNGV. The CDR3 nucleotides read TGTGCCAGCAGCTTCGTGGACAGGGTCTACGAGCAGTACTTC. This encodes CASSFVDRVYEQYF.

This clonotype was found many times. The V gene is TRBV27, the J gene TRBJ2-3; D not resolved. Trimming stripped 7 bases from V and 3 bases from J, with 14 bases between. Germline CDR1 MNHEY, CDR2 SMNVEV (reference sequence). The length of the CDR3 is 14 residues. The CDR3 here is CASTSSFPTDTQYF. CDR3 nucleotide sequence: TGTGCCAGCACAAGCAGTTTCCCAACAGATACGCAGTATTTT.

This clonotype came up a few times. V and J are TRBV20-1 and TRBJ1-4, with TRBD1 identical over 12 bases. Germline values: CDR1 DFQATT, CDR2 SNEGSKA (reference sequence). The CDR3 covers 16 residues. V gave up 8 bases and J gave up 8 bases; unmatched junction bases: 15. CDR3 bases: TGCAGTCTTAGGGGGGACAGGGGGCCTAAGGGCGAAAAACTGTTTTTT. Amino acids: CSLRGDRGPKGEKLFF.

The sample holds many counts of this clonotype. This sequence joins TRBV5-1 and TRBJ2-3, with D unclear. Germline V gives CDR1 SGHRS, CDR2 YFSETQ. The V gene lost 0 bases and the J gene lost 2 bases, with 13 bases spanning the gap. CDR3 length: 16 amino acids. CDR3 coding DNA: TGCGCCAGCAGCTTGGTAGGCCCAACCAACACAGATACGCAGTATTTT. Translating gives CASSLVGPTNTDTQYF.

This chain connects TRBV4-1 to TRBJ2-7, with D hard to call. Germline V gene lookup returns CDR1 MGHRA and CDR2 YSYEKL. The ends were cut back, 0 bases at V and 3 bases at J, with 9 bases in the middle. The CDR3 consists of 14 residues. CDR3 sequence reads: CASSQEGTNYEQYF. The DNA of the CDR3 is TGCGCCAGCAGCCAAGAGGGCACGAACTACGAGCAGTACTTC.

A few counts support this clonotype. The V gene is TRBV9, the J gene TRBJ1-2; 12 positions agree with TRBD1. Germline V CDR1 and CDR2: SGDLS, YYNGEE. J lost 8 bases, V lost 4 bases, and 6 bases had no gene match. The length of the CDR3 is 14 residues. CDR3 in amino acids: CASSQGQGAPGYTF. The CDR3 region has the DNA TGTGCCAGCAGCCAGGGACAGGGGGCGCCCGGCTACACCTTC.